Below are 8 T cell receptor beta chains sequenced from a single sample in a study of response to subunit inactivated influenza vaccine. Each CDR3 protein is one row after TCRdb ran MiXCR on the RT-PCR reads. The table shows 500,000 to 600,000 distinct CDR3 sequences, with approximately 10% occurring only once. This sample was also put to use in a study of T cells expressing NK-cell markers. That source reports: Template switching by 5'RACE with UMIs generated the TCR beta cDNA.

Sequenced material: PBMCs from blood, taken on the day of vaccination. The receptors were sampled from a man over 45 who received an inactivated influenza vaccine.

The table lists this clonotype with many counts. J is TRBJ2-5 and V is TRBV29-1; D unclear. CDR1 is SQVTM and CDR2 is ANQGSEA in the germline V gene. The V end was cut by 2 bases, the J end by 5 bases, with 3 bases between. There are 10 residues in the CDR3. The CDR3 spells CSVESETQYF. The CDR3 DNA sequence: TGCAGCGTTGAATCGGAGACCCAGTACTTC. Full variable domain (outside the CDR3, taken from reference TRBV29-1 and TRBJ2-5): SAVISQKPSRDICQRGTSLTIQCQVDSQVTMMFWYRQQPGQSLTLIATANQGSEATYESGFVIDKFPISRPNLTFSTLTVSNMSPEDSSIYLCSVESETQYFGPGTRLLVL.

Only a few counts were recorded for this clonotype. The chain uses TRBV29-1 and TRBJ1-1, with TRBD1 matching over 9 bases. CDR1 and CDR2 (germline): SQVTM, ANQGSEA. V lost 7 bases, J lost 5 bases, and 8 bases stayed unmatched. The CDR3 loop spans 13 amino acids. Here the CDR3 DNA reads TGCAGCGCTCGGACAGGGGCGGCGACTGAAGCTTTCTTT. Its translation is CSARTGAATEAFF.

The genes are TRBV7-2 and TRBJ2-3; 9 bases map to TRBD2. This CDR3 is built from 16 residues. Germline CDR1 is SGHTA and CDR2 is FQGNSA. The ends lost 4 bases at V and 6 bases at J; junction bases unmatched: 11. The CDR3 DNA reads TGTGCCAGCAGCTCGCCTCGCGGGAGGGCCTGGGATACGCAGTATTTT. This encodes CASSSPRGRAWDTQYF.

This clonotype was detected a few times. The chain links TRBV29-1 to TRBJ1-2; D is unclear. CDR1 and CDR2 from the germline V gene are SQVTM and ANQGSEA. The CDR3 has 10 residues. The V and J ends lost 1 base and 8 bases respectively, with 5 bases between them. The CDR3 nucleotides are TGCAGCGTTGAAGCGAGGGGCTACACCTTC. Its translation is CSVEARGYTF.

This clonotype was seen a few times. The chain employs TRBV5-1 and TRBJ1-1; 8 positions match TRBD1. This CDR3 has 16 residues. Germline CDR1 reads SGHRS; CDR2 reads YFSETQ. V trimming: 0 bases; J trimming: 1 base; junction bases outside the gene matches: 5. The CDR3 region has the DNA TGCGCCAGCAGCTTGGTGCAGGGGGCCGGGAACACTGAAGCTTTCTTT. This encodes CASSLVQGAGNTEAFF. The whole variable domain, filled in from reference TRBV5-1 and TRBJ1-1, reads KAGVTQTPRYLIKTRGQQVTLSCSPISGHRSVSWYQQTPGQGLQFLFEYFSETQRNKGNFPGRFSGRQFSNSRSEMNVSTLELGDSALYLCASSLVQGAGNTEAFFGQGTRLTVV.

This CDR3 is CASSPRTGVGNQPQHF. The CDR3 region has the DNA TGTGCCAGCAGCCCCCGGACAGGGGTTGGCAATCAGCCCCAGCATTTT. The chain carries TRBV12-3 or TRBV12-4 and TRBJ1-5, with TRBD1 matching 9 bases. This CDR3 contains 16 residues. With 6 bases clipped from V and 2 bases from J, the junction kept 8 bases outside the gene matches.

This clonotype was seen at least ten times. The V call is TRBV14, the J call TRBJ2-1; D possibly corresponds to TRBD2 (5 bases). The CDR3 runs 13 residues. V lost 4 bases and J 9 bases, leaving 13 bases between the germline ends. Germline lookup yields CDR1 SGHDN and CDR2 FVKESK. CDR3 nucleotides: TGTGCCAGCAGCCGAGTAGGAGGAAGTGAGCAGTTCTTC. The encoded protein is CASSRVGGSEQFF.

The chain carries TRBV27 and TRBJ2-3; no clear D. V was trimmed by 0 bases and J by 4 bases, leaving 8 bases between them. The CDR3 is 14 amino acids. Germline CDR1 and CDR2: MNHEY and SMNVEV (reference sequence). CDR3 amino acids: CASSLSEYADTQYF. As DNA, the CDR3 is TGTGCCAGCAGTTTATCGGAGTATGCAGATACGCAGTATTTT.